A selection of T cell receptor beta chains follows, all from one sample in a study of CD8 T cells in Susac syndrome. TCRdb used MiXCR to reprocess the immunoSEQ multiplex PCR reads, holding one entry per CDR3 protein. The repertoire holds some 150,000 distinct CDR3 sequences, with 95% as singletons. The specimen sequenced was CD4+ T cells from PBMCs. The source is a human donor with Susac syndrome. The CDR3 runs from the conserved cysteine through the conserved F or W. A D gene is named only where the DNA matches it firmly. Expanded clones get a size class; other rows say once, few or many, or leave the size out.

V gene	J gene	D gene	clone size	CDR3 DNA	CDR3 protein
TRBV20-1	TRBJ1-2	-	once	TGCAGCGCCACAGGCGTAGGGTATGGCTACACCTTC	CSATGVGYGYTF
TRBV2	TRBJ1-5	-	-	TGTGCCAGCAGTGAAAACGGGGGAGCAAATCAGCCCCAGCATTTT	CASSENGGANQPQHF
TRBV4-2	TRBJ2-1	TRBD2	-	TGTGCCAGCAGCCAAGAAATAGCGGGGGGGTTGACCTACAATGAGCAGTTCTTC	CASSQEIAGGLTYNEQFF
TRBV12-3/TRBV12-4	TRBJ2-1	TRBD2	-	TGTGCCAGCAGTTTAGCCCTAGCGGGGGGGCAGAATGAGCAGTTCTTC	CASSLALAGGQNEQFF
TRBV11-2	TRBJ2-4	TRBD1	once	TGTGCCAGCAGCTTAGCAATTCAGGGGGCGCAAGCCAAAAACATTCAGTACTTC	CASSLAIQGAQAKNIQYF
TRBV4-2	TRBJ2-7	-	-	TGTGCCAGCAGCCTCCCTGGGGGGGCCGACGAGCAGTACTTC	CASSLPGGADEQYF
TRBV4-2	TRBJ2-5	TRBD2	-	TGTGCCAGCAGCCAAGGGGAGGGACTAGCGGGGGAGACCCAGTACTTC	CASSQGEGLAGETQYF
TRBV7-9	TRBJ1-2	TRBD1	-	TGTGCCAGCAGCGTGGGACAGAGAGACGGCTACACCTTC	CASSVGQRDGYTF
TRBV25-1	TRBJ2-7	TRBD1	-	TGTGCCAGCAGTGGGGCCAACAGGGGGCAATACGAGCAGTACTTC	CASSGANRGQYEQYF
TRBV11-2	TRBJ2-5	TRBD2	-	TGTGCCAGCAGCTTAGGATCCCGCGGGGGAAAAGAGACCCAGTACTTC	CASSLGSRGGKETQYF
TRBV12-3/TRBV12-4	TRBJ2-2	-	-	TGTGCCAGCAGTTCGGGACGCATGAACACCGGGGAGCTGTTTTTT	CASSSGRMNTGELFF
TRBV20-1	TRBJ2-1	-	-	TGCAGTGCTAGGCCGACGGAAAGCTCCTACAATGAGCAGTTCTTC	CSARPTESSYNEQFF
TRBV9	TRBJ2-2	-	-	TGTGCCAGCAGCGCGGGGATGTTTGGTACCGGGGAGCTGTTTTTT	CASSAGMFGTGELFF
TRBV19	TRBJ2-7	TRBD1	-	TGTGCCAGTAGAGGGACAGGGGGCGAGCAGTACTTC	CASRGTGGEQYF
TRBV9	TRBJ1-2	-	-	TGTGCCAGCAAAAGGACAGACCAAGCTAACTATGGCTACACCTTC	CASKRTDQANYGYTF
TRBV14	TRBJ2-7	-	-	TGTGCCAGCAGCCATACAACCTACGAGCAGTACTTC	CASSHTTYEQYF
TRBV21-1	TRBJ2-1	-	-	TGTGCCAGCAGCAAAAATCGAGATGGGACAGGGGATTGGGAGCAGTTCTTC	CASSKNRDGTGDWEQFF
TRBV7-2	TRBJ2-5	-	-	TGTGCCAGCACGCAGGGTGGGGAGACCCAGTACTTC	CASTQGGETQYF
TRBV18	TRBJ1-5	-	-	TGTGCCAGCTCGACCAGCCTCAATCAGCCCCAGCATTTT	CASSTSLNQPQHF
TRBV27	TRBJ2-5	-	once	TGTGCCAGCAGTTTTCTCTACCAAGAGACCCAGTACTTC	CASSFLYQETQYF
TRBV20-1	TRBJ2-1	TRBD2	-	TGCAGTGCTACCAGGGCCAGCGGGGGGAAGGATGAGCAGTTCTTC	CSATRASGGKDEQFF
TRBV3-1	TRBJ1-5	-	-	TGTGCCAGCAGCCAAGAATGGACAGGCAATCAGCCCCAGCATTTT	CASSQEWTGNQPQHF
TRBV19	TRBJ1-5	-	-	TGTGCCAGTAGCCCCCCAGGGGCCCGCCAGCCCCAGCATTTT	CASSPPGARQPQHF
TRBV9	TRBJ1-2	-	-	TGTGCCAGCAGCGTCACAGGGCCCGGGATGGGCTACACCTTC	CASSVTGPGMGYTF
TRBV15	TRBJ1-6	-	few	TGTGCCACCAGCAGAGATCGTTCACCCCTCCACTTT	CATSRDRSPLHF
TRBV5-1	TRBJ1-2	TRBD1	-	TGCGCCAGCAGCAAGGCAGGGGGTTCATCCTATGGCTACACCTTC	CASSKAGGSSYGYTF
TRBV3-1	TRBJ2-7	TRBD1	-	TGTGCCAGCAGCGACAGGGCAGGCGAGCAGTACTTC	CASSDRAGEQYF
TRBV6-1	TRBJ2-5	-	-	TGTGCCAGCAGTCGGAAACTCACGGGGGTACATAAAGAGACCCAGTACTTC	CASSRKLTGVHKETQYF
TRBV13	TRBJ2-5	-	-	TGTGCCAGCAGCTTAGCCCTCCTTGGGCAAGAGACCCAGTACTTC	CASSLALLGQETQYF
TRBV29-1	TRBJ1-1	TRBD1	-	TGCAGCGTGGGGACAGCTGAAGCTTTCTTT	CSVGTAEAFF
TRBV7-2	TRBJ1-6	-	-	TGTGCCAGCAGCCCAGGGATGGGTAGGCTGAATTCACCCCTCCACTTT	CASSPGMGRLNSPLHF
TRBV14	TRBJ2-1	-	-	TGTGCCAGCAGCCAAGAGGAGGGGACTCGTTACAATGAGCAGTTCTTC	CASSQEEGTRYNEQFF
TRBV24-1	TRBJ2-5	-	-	TGTGCCACCGGTTGGCTGACTCAAGAGACCCAGTACTTC	CATGWLTQETQYF
TRBV29-1	TRBJ2-7	-	-	TGCAGCGCTGGGGACGGGTACGAGCAGTACTTC	CSAGDGYEQYF
TRBV20-1	TRBJ1-6	-	-	TGCAGTGCTAGTTCAGGACATAGTAATTCACCCCTCCACTTT	CSASSGHSNSPLHF
TRBV4-1	TRBJ2-7	-	once	TGCGCCAGCACCCCAGAAGGGTTCAACTCCTACGAGCAGTACTTC	CASTPEGFNSYEQYF